This TCR beta chain was sequenced in a study of response to subunit inactivated influenza vaccine. Study findings and constraints: Authors suggested seasonal influenza vaccinations each recruit few new T cells.

TCRdb reanalysed the RT-PCR reads using MiXCR and keeps one entry per CDR3 protein. The data show 500,000 to 750,000 distinct CDR3 sequences, 11% to 15% seen once. On this clonotype itself: Its specificity is not known.

Germline V CDR1 and CDR2: LGHDT, YNNKEL (reference sequence). The CDR3 has 15 amino acids. Trimming took 3 bases from V and 3 from J, leaving 11 bases between them. The gene calls are TRBV3-1 and TRBJ2-2, with D uncertain. Specimen: PBMCs from blood, collected about 13 days after vaccination. This sequence originates from a man aged 50-60 years who received an inactivated influenza vaccine. CDR3: CASSHWGEDTGELFF. DNA for the CDR3: TGTGCCAGCAGCCATTGGGGTGAAGACACCGGGGAGCTGTTTTTT.